This entry lists 17 T cell receptor beta chains sequenced from one sample in a study of graft-versus-host responses after intestinal transplantation. These receptors' antigens are unknown. Some clones are missing from TCRdb's copy, which holds only in-frame ones; the method was immunoSEQ multiplex PCR. The profile shows around 97,000 clones, over 80% of them singletons. The source was unstimulated CD8+ T cells sorted from spleen or lymph node cells, collected before intestinal transplant. These receptors all come from a human donor who received an intestinal transplant.

This chain joins TRBV5-1 and TRBJ2-7, with 7 bases fitting TRBD2. CDR1 is SGHRS and CDR2 is YFSETQ in the germline V gene. With 0 bases clipped from V and 5 bases from J, the junction kept 5 bases outside the gene matches. The CDR3 is made up of 14 amino acids. The CDR3 sequence: CASSLETSTHEQYF. CDR3 sequence (DNA): TGCGCCAGCAGCTTGGAGACTAGCACCCACGAGCAGTACTTC.

V and J are TRBV15 and TRBJ1-1, with 8 bases that match TRBD1. Germline V gene sequence: CDR1 LNHNV, CDR2 YYDKDF (reference sequence). The length of the CDR3 is 13 residues. Unmatched junction bases numbered 3, after V lost 1 base and J lost 8 bases. For the CDR3, the DNA is TGTGCCACCAGCAGAGTCCGGACAGGGGAAGCTTTCTTT. Protein sequence: CATSRVRTGEAFF.

The chain is built from TRBV11-2 and TRBJ1-4, with D tentatively TRBD1 (5 bases). Trimming cost V 2 bases and J 7 bases, with 14 bases left between them. This CDR3 is 15 amino acids long. Per germline, CDR1 SGHAT and CDR2 FQNNGV. The CDR3 DNA is TGTGCCAGCAGCTTAATACGGGGGGACGGTGAAAAACTGTTTTTT. Translation gives CASSLIRGDGEKLFF.

This chain uses TRBV9 with TRBJ2-1; D is ambiguous. This CDR3 is 13 amino acids long. Germline V gene data show CDR1 as SGDLS and CDR2 as YYNGEE. Trimming took off 0 bases at V and 5 bases at J, with 6 bases between the two ends. The CDR3 nucleotides are TGTGCCAGCAGCGTAGGGGGTAACAATGAGCAGTTCTTC. This codes for CASSVGGNNEQFF. Drawing the rest from reference TRBV9 and TRBJ2-1, the complete variable domain is DSGVTQTPKHLITATGQRVTLRCSPRSGDLSVYWYQQSLDQGLQFLIQYYNGEERAKGNILERFSAQQFPDLHSELNLSSLELGDSALYFCASSVGGNNEQFFGPGTRLTVL.

The chain employs TRBV5-7 and TRBJ2-3; D gene uncertain. TRBV5-7 is an ORF for which the function is uncertain. Trimming took off 0 bases at V and 2 bases at J, with 7 bases between the two ends. This CDR3 comprises 14 residues. The CDR3 region is CASSLEGYTDTQYF. The CDR3 nucleotides read TGTGCCAGCAGCTTGGAGGGTTACACAGATACGCAGTATTTT.

The CDR3 spells CASSGEPSYEQYF. Written as DNA, the CDR3 is TGTGCCAGCAGCGGGGAACCCTCCTACGAGCAGTACTTC. The rearrangement joins TRBV27 to TRBJ2-7; tentative D call: TRBD2 (5 bases). Between the trimmed V and J ends, which lost 6 bases and 0 bases, there was a span of 9 bases. This CDR3 spans 13 amino acids. Per germline, CDR1 MNHEY and CDR2 SMNVEV (reference sequence).

The V and J genes are TRBV2 and TRBJ2-7; possibly TRBD1 for D (6 bases). This CDR3 comprises 13 residues. Per the germline V gene, CDR1 is SNHLY and CDR2 is FYNNEI. V lost 4 bases, J lost 2 bases, and 9 bases lay in between. The CDR3 DNA sequence: TGTGCCAGCAGTGTGTACAGGGCCTACGAGCAGTACTTC. Its protein product is CASSVYRAYEQYF.

V gene TRBV4-1 combines with J gene TRBJ1-1; a weak D match, TRBD1 (5 bases). The CDR3 spans 15 residues. Trimming left V 4 bases short and J 3 bases short, with 15 bases between. Germline loops: CDR1 MGHRA, CDR2 YSYEKL. The CDR3 nucleotides are TGCGCCAGCAGCCCTCCGGGAGGGGAGGACACTGAAGCTTTCTTT. Encoded protein: CASSPPGGEDTEAFF.

DNA for the CDR3: TGCGCCACTGAGGCCTTAGGCACCGGGGAGCTGTTTTTT. Translated: CATEALGTGELFF. J is TRBJ2-2 and V is TRBV10-1; D is unresolved. Trimming shortened V by 10 bases and J by 4 bases, and 13 bases separated the two germline ends. Germline lookup yields CDR1 WNHNN and CDR2 SYGVQD (reference sequence). The CDR3 loop spans 13 amino acids.

The table lists this clone with a count of one. The genes are TRBV7-7 and TRBJ2-1; D not certain. Germline assignment: CDR1 SSHAT and CDR2 FNYEAQ (reference sequence). Trimming took 0 bases from V and 7 from J, leaving 7 bases between them. The CDR3 sequence is 13 residues long. Here the CDR3 reads CASSLAPTNEQFF. In DNA, the CDR3 is TGTGCCAGCAGCTTAGCGCCCACTAATGAGCAGTTCTTC.

The chain couples TRBV10-1 to TRBJ2-1; D possibly uses TRBD1 or TRBD2 (5 bases each). Trimming stripped 6 bases from V and 1 base from J, with 13 bases between. CDR1 is WNHNN, CDR2 SYGVQD, per germline (reference sequence). The CDR3 loop spans 15 amino acids. CDR3 coding DNA: TGCGCCAGCAGGCCTAACGGGGCTTCCTACAATGAGCAGTTCTTC. Amino acids: CASRPNGASYNEQFF.

The chain links TRBV15 to TRBJ2-1; 13 positions agree with TRBD2. V lost 1 base and J lost 5; bases outside the gene matches: 23. From germline, CDR1 is LNHNV and CDR2 YYDKDF (reference sequence). This CDR3 has 23 amino acids. The CDR3 loop reads CATSRGVRPGLAGHPGLNNEQFF. CDR3 in DNA: TGTGCCACCAGCAGAGGAGTACGACCGGGACTAGCGGGACACCCCGGCCTTAACAATGAGCAGTTCTTC.

This chain joins TRBV6-5 and TRBJ2-1; D is ambiguous. V was clipped by 4 bases and J by 0 bases, with 13 bases between them. The CDR3 spans 16 residues. The germline V gene encodes CDR1 MNHEY and CDR2 SVGAGI. The CDR3 DNA reads as TGTGCCAGCAGTTTATGGACGGCGAGCTCCTACAATGAGCAGTTCTTC. Its translation: CASSLWTASSYNEQFF.

The chain combines TRBV2 with TRBJ2-7; 13 bases align to TRBD2. Germline lookup yields CDR1 SNHLY and CDR2 FYNNEI. The trim removed 6 bases at V and 3 bases at J, leaving 5 bases unmatched. The CDR3 runs 15 residues. The CDR3 bases are TGTGCCAGCAGCGAGTGGACTAGCGGGGGCTACGAGCAGTACTTC. It specifies CASSEWTSGGYEQYF.

This chain connects TRBV6-1 to TRBJ2-7; D may be TRBD1 (7 bases). Germline CDR1 MNHNS, CDR2 SASEGT. The ends were cut back, 7 bases at V and 6 bases at J, with 16 bases in the middle. The length of the CDR3 is 13 residues. CDR3 nucleotide sequence: TGTGCCAGCAATGGGGCAGGGGGAGGCGAGCAGTACTTC. As protein: CASNGAGGGEQYF.

The chain joins TRBV6-4 to TRBJ1-6; weak D call: TRBD1 (6 bases). The germline gives CDR1 MRHNA, CDR2 SNTAGT. CDR3 size: 13 residues. The V end was cut by 1 base, the J end by 12 bases, with 10 bases between. The DNA of the CDR3 is TGTGCCAGCAGTGACTGGCAGGGGCAACCCCTCCACTTT. Its translation is CASSDWQGQPLHF.

This chain connects TRBV18 to TRBJ2-5; tentatively, D is TRBD2 (5 bases). Germline V CDR1 and CDR2: KGHSH, LQKENI. The germline V and J ends were trimmed by 0 bases and 4 bases, with 12 bases remaining between them. CDR3 length: 15 amino acids. This chain's CDR3 is CASSPPERAGETQYF. CDR3 DNA sequence: TGTGCCAGCTCACCACCGGAGAGGGCGGGAGAGACCCAGTACTTC.